This T cell receptor (beta chain) was documented in a study of naive and memory T cell subsets. Notes on the study in general: Potentially, T cell activation and differentiation skew this RNA-based measurement.

The SP2 primer and nested alpha and beta constant region primers amplified ligated cDNA in four rounds. MiXCR, run by TCRdb on the 5' RACE reads, gives a single entry per CDR3 protein. Here the sample spans roughly 62,000 distinct CDR3 sequences, around 7.3% being singletons. Trimming shortened V by 1 base and J by 3 bases, and 13 bases separated the two germline ends. The germline V gene encodes CDR1 SGHVS and CDR2 FNYEAQ. The CDR3 sequence is 15 residues long. This clonotype was detected ten times or more. What it binds is unknown. The library had UMIs added by 3' ligation of an oligonucleotide to TCR cDNA. RNA was extracted from under 3 ml of whole blood of healthy adults. Input was roughly 1 to 1000 ng of DNase-treated total RNA without cell sorting.

The receptor was derived from a male donor in good health. The rearrangement joins TRBV7-6 to TRBJ2-7; D is possibly TRBD1 or TRBD2 (6 bases each). The CDR3 here is CASSLEGGLGYEQYF. The CDR3 nucleotides are TGTGCCAGCAGCTTAGAAGGGGGACTGGGCTACGAGCAGTACTTC.